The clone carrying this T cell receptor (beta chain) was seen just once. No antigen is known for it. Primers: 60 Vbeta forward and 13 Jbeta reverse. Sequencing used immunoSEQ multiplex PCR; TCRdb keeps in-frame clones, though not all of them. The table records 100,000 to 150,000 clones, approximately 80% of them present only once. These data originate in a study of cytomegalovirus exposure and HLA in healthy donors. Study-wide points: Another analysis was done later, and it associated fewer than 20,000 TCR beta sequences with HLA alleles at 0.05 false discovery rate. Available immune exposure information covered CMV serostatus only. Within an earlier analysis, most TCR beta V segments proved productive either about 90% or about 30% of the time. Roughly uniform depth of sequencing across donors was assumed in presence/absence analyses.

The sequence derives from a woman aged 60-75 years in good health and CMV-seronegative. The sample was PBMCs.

The DNA of the CDR3 is TGTGCCAGCTCACAGACTAGCGGCTACACCGGGGAGCTGTTTTTT. Encoded protein: CASSQTSGYTGELFF. The chain combines TRBV18 with TRBJ2-2; 9 bases agree with TRBD2. V lost 4 bases and J lost 3; bases outside the gene matches: 3. Looked up from germline, CDR1 is KGHSH and CDR2 is LQKENI. This CDR3 comprises 15 residues.